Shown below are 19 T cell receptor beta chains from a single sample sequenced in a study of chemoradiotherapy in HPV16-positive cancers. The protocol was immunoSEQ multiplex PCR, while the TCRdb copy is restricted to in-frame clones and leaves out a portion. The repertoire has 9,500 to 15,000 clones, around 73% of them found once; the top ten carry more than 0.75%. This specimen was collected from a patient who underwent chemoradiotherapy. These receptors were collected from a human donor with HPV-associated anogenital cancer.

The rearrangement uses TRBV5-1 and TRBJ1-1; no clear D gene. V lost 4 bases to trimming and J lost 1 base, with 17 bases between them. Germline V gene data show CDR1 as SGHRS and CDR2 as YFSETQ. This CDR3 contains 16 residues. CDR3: CASSLNPRVWNTEAFF. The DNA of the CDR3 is TGCGCCAGCAGCCTGAACCCCCGGGTTTGGAACACTGAAGCTTTCTTT.

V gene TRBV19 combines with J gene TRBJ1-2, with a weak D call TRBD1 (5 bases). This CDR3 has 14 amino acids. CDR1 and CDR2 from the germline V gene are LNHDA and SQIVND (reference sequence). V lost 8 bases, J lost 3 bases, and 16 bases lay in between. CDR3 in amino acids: CASGGSHLYYGYTF. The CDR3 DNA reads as TGTGCCAGTGGGGGTTCCCATCTTTACTATGGCTACACCTTC.

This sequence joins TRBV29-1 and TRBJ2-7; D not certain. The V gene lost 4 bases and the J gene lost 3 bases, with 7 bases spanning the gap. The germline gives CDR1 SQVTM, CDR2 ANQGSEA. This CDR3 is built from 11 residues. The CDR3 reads CSVGNDYEQYF. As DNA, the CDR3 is TGCAGCGTTGGAAATGACTACGAGCAGTACTTC.

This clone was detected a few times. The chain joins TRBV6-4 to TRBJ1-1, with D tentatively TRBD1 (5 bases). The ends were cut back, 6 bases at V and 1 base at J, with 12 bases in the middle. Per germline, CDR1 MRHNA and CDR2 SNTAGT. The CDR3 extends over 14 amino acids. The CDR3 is CASRRGPRNTEAFF. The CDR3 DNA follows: TGTGCCAGCAGGAGGGGACCCAGGAACACTGAAGCTTTCTTT.

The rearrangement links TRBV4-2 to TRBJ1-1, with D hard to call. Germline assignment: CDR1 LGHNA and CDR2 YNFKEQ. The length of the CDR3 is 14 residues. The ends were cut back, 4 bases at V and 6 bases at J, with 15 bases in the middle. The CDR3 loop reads CASSPEAGIAEAFF. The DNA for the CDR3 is TGTGCCAGCAGCCCCGAGGCGGGTATCGCTGAAGCTTTCTTT.

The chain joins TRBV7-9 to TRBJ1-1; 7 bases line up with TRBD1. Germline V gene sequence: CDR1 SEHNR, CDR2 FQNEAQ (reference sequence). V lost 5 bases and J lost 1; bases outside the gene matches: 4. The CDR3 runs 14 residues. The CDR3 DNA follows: TGTGCCAGCAGCCGGAGACAGGGGAACACTGAAGCTTTCTTT. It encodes CASSRRQGNTEAFF. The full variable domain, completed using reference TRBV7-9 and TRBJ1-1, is DTGVSQNPRHKITKRGQNVTFRCDPISEHNRLYWYRQTLGQGPEFLTYFQNEAQLEKSRLLSDRFSAERPKGSFSTLEIQRTEQGDSAMYLCASSRRQGNTEAFFGQGTRLTVV.

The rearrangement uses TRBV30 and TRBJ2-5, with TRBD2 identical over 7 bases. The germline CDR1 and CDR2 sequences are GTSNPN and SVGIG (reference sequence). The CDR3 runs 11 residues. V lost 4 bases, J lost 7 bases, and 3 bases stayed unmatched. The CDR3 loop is CAWTGGGTQYF. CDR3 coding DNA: TGTGCCTGGACTGGGGGGGGGACCCAGTACTTC.

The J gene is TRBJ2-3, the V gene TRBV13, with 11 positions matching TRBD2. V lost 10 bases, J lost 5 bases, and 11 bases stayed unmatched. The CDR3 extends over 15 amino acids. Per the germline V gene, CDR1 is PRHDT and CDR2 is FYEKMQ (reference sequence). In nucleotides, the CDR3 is TGTGCCACCCACATAGCGGGGGGGCCGGAAGATACGCAGTATTTT. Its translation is CATHIAGGPEDTQYF.

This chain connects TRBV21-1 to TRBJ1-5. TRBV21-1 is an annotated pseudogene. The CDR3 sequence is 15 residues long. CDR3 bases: TGTGCCGCCTCGGGGGGGGGCTGGGTCAATCAGCCCCAGCATTTT. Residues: CAASGGGWVNQPQHF.

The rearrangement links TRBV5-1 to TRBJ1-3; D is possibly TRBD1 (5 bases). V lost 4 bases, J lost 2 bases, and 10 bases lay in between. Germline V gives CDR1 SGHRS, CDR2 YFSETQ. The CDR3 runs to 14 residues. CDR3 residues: CASSDGGPGNTIYF. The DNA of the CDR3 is TGCGCCAGCAGCGATGGGGGTCCTGGAAACACCATATATTTT.

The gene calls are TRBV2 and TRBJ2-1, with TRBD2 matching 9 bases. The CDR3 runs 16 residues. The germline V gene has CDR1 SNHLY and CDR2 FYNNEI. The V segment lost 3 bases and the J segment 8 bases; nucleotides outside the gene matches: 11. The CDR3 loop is CASSEPWLAGMDEQFF. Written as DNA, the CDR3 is TGTGCCAGCAGTGAGCCGTGGCTAGCGGGAATGGATGAGCAGTTCTTC.

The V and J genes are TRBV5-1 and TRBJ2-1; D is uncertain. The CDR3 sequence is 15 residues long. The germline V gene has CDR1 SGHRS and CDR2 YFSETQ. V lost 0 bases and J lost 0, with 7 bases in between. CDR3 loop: CASSLVTSSYNEQFF. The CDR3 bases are TGCGCCAGCAGCTTGGTCACGAGCTCCTACAATGAGCAGTTCTTC.

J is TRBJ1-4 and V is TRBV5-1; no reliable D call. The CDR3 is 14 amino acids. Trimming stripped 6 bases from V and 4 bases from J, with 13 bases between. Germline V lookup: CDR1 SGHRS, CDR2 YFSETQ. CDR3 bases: TGCGCCAGCACGGCCGACGGAGTTAATGAAAAACTGTTTTTT. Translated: CASTADGVNEKLFF.

The CDR3: CASSRSGRALDTQYF. DNA of the CDR3: TGTGCCAGCAGCAGGAGCGGGAGGGCCTTGGATACGCAGTATTTT. This chain joins TRBV11-2 and TRBJ2-3, with TRBD2 matching over 10 bases. The J segment lost 6 bases and the V segment lost 5 bases, leaving 8 bases of the junction unmatched. This CDR3 is 15 amino acids long. From germline, CDR1 is SGHAT and CDR2 FQNNGV.

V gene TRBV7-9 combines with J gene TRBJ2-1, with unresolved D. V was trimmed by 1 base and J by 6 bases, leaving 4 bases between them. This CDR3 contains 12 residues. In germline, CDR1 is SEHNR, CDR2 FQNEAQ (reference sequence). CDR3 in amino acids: CASSLGRNEQFF. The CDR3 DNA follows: TGTGCCAGCAGCTTAGGACGCAATGAGCAGTTCTTC.

The CDR3 DNA sequence: TGTGCCAGAAGCTGCATTGGTACCGGCACTGAAGCTTTCTTT. It is translated as CARSCIGTGTEAFF. This chain joins TRBV5-3 and TRBJ1-1; D is unresolved. TRBV5-3 qualifies as an ORF whose function is uncertain. The CDR3 has 14 amino acids. The germline V and J ends were trimmed by 3 bases and 4 bases, with 13 bases remaining between them.

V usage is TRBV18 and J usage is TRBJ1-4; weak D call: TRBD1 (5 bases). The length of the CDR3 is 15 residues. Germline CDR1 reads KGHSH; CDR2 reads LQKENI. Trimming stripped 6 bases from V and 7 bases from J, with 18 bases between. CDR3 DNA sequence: TGTGCCAGCTCTCCGAGGGACGCTACCGGTGAAAAACTGTTTTTT. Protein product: CASSPRDATGEKLFF. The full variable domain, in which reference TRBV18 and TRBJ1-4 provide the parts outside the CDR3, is NAGVMQNPRHLVRRRGQEARLRCSPMKGHSHVYWYRQLPEEGLKFMVYLQKENIIDESGMPKERFSAEFPKEGPSILRIQQVVRGDSAAYFCASSPRDATGEKLFFGSGTQLSVL.

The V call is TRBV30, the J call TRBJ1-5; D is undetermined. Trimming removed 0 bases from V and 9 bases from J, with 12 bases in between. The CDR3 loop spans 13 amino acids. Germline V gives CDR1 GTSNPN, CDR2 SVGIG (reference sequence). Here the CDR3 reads CAWSVKKDGPQHF. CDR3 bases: TGTGCCTGGAGTGTAAAAAAGGATGGGCCCCAGCATTTT. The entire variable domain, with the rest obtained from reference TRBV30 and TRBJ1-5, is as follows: SQTIHQWPATLVQPVGSPLSLECTVEGTSNPNLYWYRQAAGRGLQLLFYSVGIGQISSEVPQNLSASRPQDRQFILSSKKLLLSDSGFYLCAWSVKKDGPQHFGDGTRLSIL.

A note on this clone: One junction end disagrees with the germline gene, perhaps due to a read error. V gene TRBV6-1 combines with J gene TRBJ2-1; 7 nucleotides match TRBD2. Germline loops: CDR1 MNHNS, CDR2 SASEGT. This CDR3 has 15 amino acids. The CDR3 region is CASTEALRDYPRQFF. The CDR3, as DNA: TGTGCCAGCACTGAAGCTCTCCGGGACTACCCTCGGCAGTTCTTC.